This T cell receptor beta chain was sequenced during a study of blood T cell repertoires in COVID-19. Background on the study: Sites in the United States, Italy and Spain provided acute and convalescent COVID-19 samples. PBMCs, B-cell-depleted T cells, or T cells provided the cDNA or gDNA that made up the material.

Germline CDR1 reads SGHDN; CDR2 reads FVKESK. This CDR3 has 19 residues. Trimming shortened V by 1 base and J by 0 bases, and 19 bases separated the two germline ends. Authors' data handling: Scientists estimated how many nucleated cells there were by amplifying reference gene primers. Assay used: immunoSEQ multiplex PCR; TCRdb lists only in-frame clones, some missing. V and J calls and clone size are those listed in that table; D and trimming were worked out from the DNA. The table has about 180,000 clones, about four fifths seen once; the top ten hold roughly 13%. Sequenced material: peripheral blood. The chain uses TRBV14 and TRBJ1-5; D gene unclear. The TCR was taken from a man aged 18 to 35 with active or convalescent COVID-19. DNA of the CDR3: TGTGCCAGCAGCCAAGGCATCACAAAAGACTTCTATAGCAATCAGCCCCAGCATTTT. Its translation: CASSQGITKDFYSNQPQHF.